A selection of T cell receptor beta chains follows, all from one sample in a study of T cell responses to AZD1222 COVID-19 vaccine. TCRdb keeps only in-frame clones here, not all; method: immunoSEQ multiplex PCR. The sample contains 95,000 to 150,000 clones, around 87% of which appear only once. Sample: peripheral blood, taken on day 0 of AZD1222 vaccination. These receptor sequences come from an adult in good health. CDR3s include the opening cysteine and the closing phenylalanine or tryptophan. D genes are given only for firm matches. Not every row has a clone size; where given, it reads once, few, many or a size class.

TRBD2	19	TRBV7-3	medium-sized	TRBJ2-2	TGTGCCAGCAGCTTAAGGGCCCTAGCGGGAGGGCCGTACACCGGGGAGCTGTTTTTT	CASSLRALAGGPYTGELFF
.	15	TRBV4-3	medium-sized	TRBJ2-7	TGCGCCAGCAGCCAACAAAACACCGGGATTTACGAGCAGTACTTC	CASSQQNTGIYEQYF
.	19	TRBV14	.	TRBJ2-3	TGTGCCAGCAGCCAAAAGGGGGGTATGGCCCGTGCTAGCACAGATACGCAGTATTTT	CASSQKGGMARASTDTQYF
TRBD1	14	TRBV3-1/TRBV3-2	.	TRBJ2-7	TGTGCCAGCAGCCAAAACAGGGGGCGCGGGGAGCAGTACTTC	CASSQNRGRGEQYF
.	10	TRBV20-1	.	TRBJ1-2	TGCGCCCGAGGGGACTATGGCTACACCTTC	CARGDYGYTF
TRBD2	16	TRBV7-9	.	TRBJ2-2	TGTGCCAGCAGCTCATCTAGCGGGATCGAGGCCGGGGAGCTGTTTTTT	CASSSSSGIEAGELFF
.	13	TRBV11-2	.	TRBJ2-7	TGTGCCAGCAGCTTGGTGGAAGGGGGCGAGCAGTACTTC	CASSLVEGGEQYF
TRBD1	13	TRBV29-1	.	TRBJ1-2	TGCAGCGTAGGGACAGGGGGCGACTATGGCTACACCTTC	CSVGTGGDYGYTF
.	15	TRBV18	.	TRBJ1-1	TGTGCCAGCTCACCACCGGCAGGGGTGTATTCTGAAGCTTTCTTT	CASSPPAGVYSEAFF
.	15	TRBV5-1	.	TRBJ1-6	TGCGCCAGCAGCTTGAACACAGTCTATAATTCACCCCTCCACTTT	CASSLNTVYNSPLHF
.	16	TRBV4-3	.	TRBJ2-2	TGCGCCAGCAGCCAAGAAACCAGGGTCAACACCGGGGAGCTGTTTTTT	CASSQETRVNTGELFF
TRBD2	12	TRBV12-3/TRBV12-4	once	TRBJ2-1	TGTGCCAGCAGTCACCGGGAGGGTGAGCAGTTCTTC	CASSHREGEQFF
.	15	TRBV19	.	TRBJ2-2	TGTGCCAGTAGTATGGGACTCTTAGCGGCCGGGGAGCTGTTTTTT	CASSMGLLAAGELFF
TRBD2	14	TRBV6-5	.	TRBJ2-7	TGTGCCAGCAGGCTCAGCGGGAGTTCCTACGAGCAGTACTTC	CASRLSGSSYEQYF
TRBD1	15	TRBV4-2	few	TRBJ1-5	TGTGCCAGCAGCCAAGGGAGGGGGCGCGATCAGCCCCAGCATTTT	CASSQGRGRDQPQHF
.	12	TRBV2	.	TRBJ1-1	TGTGCCAGCAGCCCGGCGGAGGGAGAAGCTTTCTTT	CASSPAEGEAFF
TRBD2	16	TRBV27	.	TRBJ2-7	TGTGCCAGCAGTTCCCCGACTAGCGGGGGGACCTACGAGCAGTACTTC	CASSSPTSGGTYEQYF
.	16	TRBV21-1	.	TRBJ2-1	TGTGCCAGCAGCAAAGCGAATCCGGGACTCGACAATGAGCAGTTCTTC	CASSKANPGLDNEQFF